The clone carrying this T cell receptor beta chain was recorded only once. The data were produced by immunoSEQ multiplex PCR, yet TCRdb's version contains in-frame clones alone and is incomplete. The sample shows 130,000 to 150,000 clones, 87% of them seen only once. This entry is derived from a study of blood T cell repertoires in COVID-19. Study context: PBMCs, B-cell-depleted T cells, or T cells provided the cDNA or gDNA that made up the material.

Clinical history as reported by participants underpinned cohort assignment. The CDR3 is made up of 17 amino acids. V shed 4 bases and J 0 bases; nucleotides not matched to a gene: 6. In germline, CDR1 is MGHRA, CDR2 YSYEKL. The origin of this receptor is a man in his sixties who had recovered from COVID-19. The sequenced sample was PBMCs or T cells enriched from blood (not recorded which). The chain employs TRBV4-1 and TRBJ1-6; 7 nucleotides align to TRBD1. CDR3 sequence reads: CASSRDRASSYNSPLHF. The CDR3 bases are TGCGCCAGCAGCCGAGACAGGGCAAGCTCCTATAATTCACCCCTCCACTTT.